The present T cell receptor (beta chain) was sequenced within a study of T-cell reconstitution after alpha-beta-depleted transplantation in children. Study-wide points: Among T cells one year after transplant, newly produced cells accounted for most counts and diversity. Some patients' high day-60 TCRbeta diversity was traced to surviving recipient T cells and thymic progenitors. About two months after transplant, alpha-beta T cells reportedly came from several hundred expanded graft clones.

TCRbeta library preparation incorporated unique molecular identifiers. TCRdb re-called the PCR reads with MiXCR, one entry per CDR3 protein. Of about 300,000 distinct CDR3 sequences in the sample, roughly a tenth are singletons; the top ten hold approximately 7.6%. The CDR3 sequence is 19 residues long. A note on this clonotype: Its matching antigen is unknown.

The chain carries TRBV21-1 and TRBJ2-3; TRBD1 was called by the table and not checked on the DNA. TRBV21-1 is given as a pseudogene. This sequence was found in a boy in the first two years of life with acute myeloid leukemia, due to receive a stem cell transplant. Sequencing was performed on PBMCs, taken before TCRalphabeta/CD19-depleted stem cell transplant. The CDR3, as DNA: TGTGCCTGCAGCAAGGGACAGGGGACGTTGTTTTATTCAACAGATACGCAGTATTTT. Amino acids: CACSKGQGTLFYSTDTQYF.